Presented here are 25 T cell receptor beta chains from one specimen sequenced in a study of identical twins. Each CDR3 protein is one row after TCRdb ran MiXCR on the 5' RACE reads. The profile shows over 250,000 distinct CDR3 sequences, roughly 8.6% of them singletons. These same records also appear under a second study, on yellow fever vaccine responses in identical twins.

The sample consisted of CD8+ T cells sorted from blood. These receptor sequences come from a woman aged 18-35 years in good health.

The table lists this clonotype with many counts. This chain uses TRBV12-3 or TRBV12-4 with TRBJ1-4, with 7 bases identical to TRBD1. V gave up 5 bases and J gave up 10 bases; unmatched junction bases: 10. The CDR3 loop spans 14 amino acids. The CDR3 sequence: CASSLRDRGGKLFF. The CDR3 nucleotides read TGTGCCAGCAGTCTCCGGGACAGAGGAGGAAAACTGTTTTTT.

This clonotype was counted between two and nine times. The chain couples TRBV7-2 to TRBJ2-3; maybe TRBD1 (5 bases). The germline V gene encodes CDR1 SGHTA and CDR2 FQGNSA. There are 15 residues in the CDR3. V gave up 5 bases and J gave up 4 bases, with 16 bases separating them. The CDR3, as DNA: TGTGCCAGCAGCCCCCAGACAGTATTTCCAGATACGCAGTATTTT. It specifies CASSPQTVFPDTQYF. Combining the CDR3 with reference TRBV7-2 and TRBJ2-3 gives the whole variable domain GAGVSQSPSNKVTEKGKDVELRCDPISGHTALYWYRQSLGQGLEFLIYFQGNSAPDKSGLPSDRFSAERTGGSVSTLTIQRTQQEDSAVYLCASSPQTVFPDTQYFGPGTRLTVL.

This clonotype was seen repeatedly, ten times or more. The rearrangement uses TRBV6-5 and TRBJ1-1, with unresolved D. The CDR3 consists of 14 residues. Germline CDR1 and CDR2: MNHEY and SVGAGI. With 0 bases removed from V and 3 bases from J, the gap between germline ends came to 8 bases. CDR3 sequence (DNA): TGTGCCAGCAGTTACTCTTTCCAATACACTGAAGCTTTCTTT. Its protein product is CASSYSFQYTEAFF.

The sample holds a few counts of this clonotype. The chain is built from TRBV24-1 and TRBJ2-5; TRBD2 agrees at 10 bases. CDR1 is KGHDR and CDR2 is SFDVKD in the germline V gene. Trimming cost V 5 bases and J 0 bases; bases outside gene matches: 14. The CDR3 has 19 residues. CDR3 sequence: CATSGKTSGNSLYQETQYF. The CDR3 DNA sequence: TGTGCCACCAGTGGCAAAACTAGCGGGAATTCATTGTACCAAGAGACCCAGTACTTC.

This clonotype was seen at least ten times. V usage is TRBV6-2 or TRBV6-3 and J usage is TRBJ2-7, with 13 nucleotides matching TRBD2. From germline, CDR1 is MNHEY and CDR2 SVGEGT. J gave up 5 bases and V 6 bases, and 19 bases lay outside the gene matches. This CDR3 spans 19 amino acids. CDR3 coding DNA: TGTGCCAGCAGCCTCGGACTAGCGGGAGAGATTCAACCGCCCCACGAGCAGTACTTC. This codes for CASSLGLAGEIQPPHEQYF.

This clonotype was seen a handful of times. V usage is TRBV28 and J usage is TRBJ2-7, with 7 nucleotides matching TRBD1. Per the germline V gene, CDR1 is MDHEN and CDR2 is SYDVKM. The CDR3 extends over 15 amino acids. Trimming removed 7 bases from V and 1 base from J; junction bases left unmatched: 10. CDR3 protein: CASTSTGTASYEQYF. The CDR3 DNA sequence: TGTGCCAGCACCTCAACCGGGACAGCATCCTACGAGCAGTACTTC. The entire variable domain, with the rest obtained from reference TRBV28 and TRBJ2-7, is as follows: DVKVTQSSRYLVKRTGEKVFLECVQDMDHENMFWYRQDPGLGLRLIYFSYDVKMKEKGDIPEGYSVSREKKERFSLILESASTNQTSMYLCASTSTGTASYEQYFGPGTRLTVT.

This chain uses TRBV7-2 with TRBJ2-7; TRBD1 agrees at 7 bases. Looked up from germline, CDR1 is SGHTA and CDR2 is FQGNSA. V lost 1 base and J lost 3; bases outside the gene matches: 6. The CDR3 contains 15 residues. The CDR3 DNA follows: TGTGCCAGCAGCTTAGGTTTGGGGACAGACTACGAGCAGTACTTC. This translates into CASSLGLGTDYEQYF.

The chain is built from TRBV7-2 and TRBJ2-7; 9 bases match TRBD1. Germline lookup yields CDR1 SGHTA and CDR2 FQGNSA. Trimming removed 1 base from V and 2 bases from J; junction bases left unmatched: 3. The CDR3 is made up of 15 amino acids. In nucleotides, the CDR3 is TGTGCCAGCAGCTTAGGAACAGGGGGCGCCTACGAGCAGTACTTC. It codes for CASSLGTGGAYEQYF.

The table lists this clonotype with many counts. The CDR3 sequence is CASSVGGSGTEAFF. The CDR3 bases are TGTGCCAGCAGCGTCGGGGGCTCGGGTACTGAAGCTTTCTTT. The chain recombines TRBV9 with TRBJ1-1, with D possibly matching TRBD1 (6 bases). In germline, CDR1 is SGDLS, CDR2 YYNGEE. V gave up 2 bases and J gave up 5 bases, with 13 bases separating them. The length of the CDR3 is 14 residues.

This clonotype occurred a few times. V and J are TRBV11-2 and TRBJ2-1, with TRBD2 as a possible D gene (5 bases). The CDR3 loop spans 16 amino acids. Looked up from germline, CDR1 is SGHAT and CDR2 is FQNNGV. V lost 0 bases and J 4 bases, leaving 13 bases between the germline ends. The DNA of the CDR3 is TGTGCCAGCAGCTTAGAGCGGGCACCACTTTACAATGAGCAGTTCTTC. It specifies CASSLERAPLYNEQFF.

This clonotype was picked up many times. CDR3 nucleotides: TGTGCCAGCAGCTCGCCCGGACAGGGGGCCATCAATGAGCAGTTCTTC. Protein product: CASSSPGQGAINEQFF. V and J are TRBV7-9 and TRBJ2-1, with 11 bases aligning to TRBD1. The CDR3 loop spans 16 amino acids. Germline V gene lookup returns CDR1 SEHNR and CDR2 FQNEAQ (reference sequence). Trimming took 4 bases from V and 6 from J; bases not matched to a gene: 8.

This clonotype appeared a few times. The V call is TRBV10-3, the J call TRBJ1-2; D possibly corresponds to TRBD1 (6 bases). Trimming pared 0 bases from V and 2 bases from J, leaving 10 bases between. The germline gives CDR1 ENHRY, CDR2 SYGVKD. CDR3 length: 15 residues. CDR3 coding DNA: TGTGCCATCAGTGAGTCGGACAGAAAAAACTATGGCTACACCTTC. This codes for CAISESDRKNYGYTF.

Only a few counts were recorded for this clonotype. This sequence joins TRBV30 and TRBJ2-1; the D gene is possibly TRBD2 (7 bases). CDR1 and CDR2 (germline): GTSNPN, SVGIG (reference sequence). Trimming took off 4 bases at V and 7 bases at J, with 17 bases between the two ends. This CDR3 comprises 14 residues. The CDR3, as DNA: TGTGCCTGGATGGGGGGGGGGCCGAGTAATGAGCAGTTCTTC. It specifies CAWMGGGPSNEQFF.

V is TRBV4-1 and J is TRBJ1-4, with D maybe TRBD1 (6 bases). In germline, CDR1 is MGHRA, CDR2 YSYEKL. The CDR3 runs to 12 residues. Trimming removed 7 bases at V and 11 bases at J, with 14 bases between. CDR3 nucleotides: TGCGCCAGCATGGAACCCACAGGGAAACTGTTTTTT. The encoded protein is CASMEPTGKLFF.

This clonotype was found many times. The rearrangement uses TRBV6-2 or TRBV6-3 and TRBJ2-2; D may correspond to TRBD1 or TRBD2 (6 bases each). The CDR3 is 15 amino acids. Germline CDR1 MNHEY, CDR2 SVGEGT. The V end was cut by 5 bases, the J end by 3 bases, with 13 bases between. CDR3: CASSITGRHTGELFF. DNA of the CDR3: TGTGCCAGCAGTATTACAGGGAGGCACACCGGGGAGCTGTTTTTT.

This clonotype came up many times. This sequence joins TRBV2 and TRBJ2-1; TRBD2 matches 8 bases. The J segment lost 5 bases and the V segment lost 6 bases, leaving 18 bases of the junction unmatched. The CDR3 contains 18 residues. The germline V gene encodes CDR1 SNHLY and CDR2 FYNNEI. CDR3 DNA sequence: TGTGCCAGCAGCCTTGGGCTCGCGGGGGGACCCCCGAACAATGAGCAGTTCTTC. As protein: CASSLGLAGGPPNNEQFF.

The sample holds many counts of this clonotype. V usage is TRBV9 and J usage is TRBJ1-6, with unresolved D. Between the trimmed V and J ends, which lost 0 bases and 9 bases, there was a span of 10 bases. The CDR3 has 14 amino acids. Germline CDR1 is SGDLS and CDR2 is YYNGEE. CDR3 amino acids: CASSVAGAASPLHF. The CDR3 region has the DNA TGTGCCAGCAGCGTAGCGGGAGCTGCTTCACCCCTCCACTTT.

The rearrangement joins TRBV7-8 to TRBJ2-3, with D perhaps matching TRBD2 (6 bases). Germline V gene data show CDR1 as SGHVS and CDR2 as FQNEAQ. V lost 3 bases and J lost 2, with 12 bases in between. CDR3 size: 15 residues. CDR3 sequence reads: CASSFGGTPTDTQYF. CDR3 sequence (DNA): TGTGCCAGCAGCTTCGGGGGTACCCCCACAGATACGCAGTATTTT.

This clonotype was seen repeatedly, ten times or more. The chain carries TRBV20-1 and TRBJ2-4; D is tentatively TRBD1 or TRBD2 (5 bases each). The CDR3 runs to 16 residues. V was shortened by 2 bases and J by 1 base, with 15 bases between the two germline ends. The germline gives CDR1 DFQATT, CDR2 SNEGSKA (reference sequence). The CDR3 is CSARPLRESAKNIQYF. The CDR3, as DNA: TGCAGTGCTAGACCCCTCAGGGAGTCGGCCAAAAACATTCAGTACTTC.

This clonotype was recorded once. This chain uses TRBV6-2 or TRBV6-3 with TRBJ2-1; D remains ambiguous. The CDR3 covers 14 residues. The V end was cut by 3 bases, the J end by 10 bases, with 16 bases between. Germline-derived CDR1 and CDR2 are MNHEY and SVGEGT. The DNA for the CDR3 is TGTGCCAGCAGTTATATACTGGGTCAAGAGGAGCAGTTCTTC. Amino acid sequence: CASSYILGQEEQFF.

The chain combines TRBV9 with TRBJ2-1; 7 positions match TRBD2. This CDR3 has 17 amino acids. V trimming: 3 bases; J trimming: 5 bases; junction bases outside the gene matches: 14. The germline V gene encodes CDR1 SGDLS and CDR2 YYNGEE. The CDR3 is CASSGGGWSGENNEQFF. CDR3 coding DNA: TGTGCCAGCAGCGGGGGGGGTTGGTCAGGCGAAAACAATGAGCAGTTCTTC.

This clonotype turned up a few times. CDR3 amino acids: CASSSHREEIGETQYF. The DNA of the CDR3 is TGTGCCAGCAGTTCTCACCGGGAAGAGATTGGAGAGACCCAGTACTTC. The chain links TRBV25-1 to TRBJ2-5, with TRBD2 as a possible D gene (5 bases). This CDR3 is 16 amino acids long. V was clipped by 5 bases and J by 4 bases, with 20 bases between them. Germline V gene data show CDR1 as MGHDK and CDR2 as SYGVNS.

This clonotype was found a few times. The chain is built from TRBV27 and TRBJ2-3, with 10 bases fitting TRBD2. Germline CDR1 and CDR2: MNHEY and SMNVEV (reference sequence). With 5 bases clipped from V and 0 bases from J, the junction kept 8 bases outside the gene matches. There are 17 residues in the CDR3. The CDR3 loop reads CASSTSGVPPSTDTQYF. CDR3 nucleotide sequence: TGTGCCAGCAGTACTAGCGGGGTCCCTCCTAGCACAGATACGCAGTATTTT.

This clonotype was counted a few times. This chain joins TRBV19 and TRBJ2-1; D is uncertain. The CDR3 contains 14 residues. Per germline, CDR1 LNHDA and CDR2 SQIVND (reference sequence). V was trimmed by 2 bases and J by 7 bases, leaving 12 bases between them. DNA for the CDR3: TGTGCCAGTAGTATATTGGCGTCAGAGAATGAGCAGTTCTTC. It codes for CASSILASENEQFF.

This clonotype was seen many times. The chain uses TRBV21-1 and TRBJ2-7; TRBD2, the D gene given by the table, was not confirmed from the DNA. TRBV21-1 is a pseudogene locus. CDR3 length: 13 amino acids. CDR3 protein: CASSKGRKAEQYF. The CDR3 DNA reads as TGTGCCAGCAGCAAAGGGAGGAAGGCCGAGCAGTACTTC.